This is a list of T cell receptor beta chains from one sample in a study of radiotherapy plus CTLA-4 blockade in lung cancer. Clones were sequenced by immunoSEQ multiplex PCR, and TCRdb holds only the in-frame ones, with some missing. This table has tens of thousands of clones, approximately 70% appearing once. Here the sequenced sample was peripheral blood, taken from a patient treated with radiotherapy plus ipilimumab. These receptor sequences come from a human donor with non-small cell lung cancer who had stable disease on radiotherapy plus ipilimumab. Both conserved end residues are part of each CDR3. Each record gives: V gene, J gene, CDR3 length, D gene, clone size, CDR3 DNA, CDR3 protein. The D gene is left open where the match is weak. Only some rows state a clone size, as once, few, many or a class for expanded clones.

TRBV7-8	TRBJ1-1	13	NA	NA	TGTGCCAGCAGCTTAGCTGGGGAGACTGAAGCTTTCTTT	CASSLAGETEAFF
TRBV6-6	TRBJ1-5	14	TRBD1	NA	TGTGCCAGCACAGGGGGCTTTGGCAATCAGCCCCAGCATTTT	CASTGGFGNQPQHF
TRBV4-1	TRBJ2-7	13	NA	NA	TGCGCCAGCAGCCAAGGACCAGGCTACGAGCAGTACTTC	CASSQGPGYEQYF
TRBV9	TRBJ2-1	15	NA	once	TGTGCCAGCAGCACCACGGGGGTACCCTACAATGAGCAGTTCTTC	CASSTTGVPYNEQFF
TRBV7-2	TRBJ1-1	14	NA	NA	TGTGCCAGCAGCTTAGGACATAAGAACACTGAAGCTTTCTTT	CASSLGHKNTEAFF
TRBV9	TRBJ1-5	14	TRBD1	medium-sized	TGTGCCAGCAGCACGGGACAGGAGGATCAGCCCCAGCATTTT	CASSTGQEDQPQHF
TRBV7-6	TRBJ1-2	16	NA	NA	TGTGCCAGCAGCTTGACGATGGGGCGCTCGGAGGATGGCTACACCTTC	CASSLTMGRSEDGYTF
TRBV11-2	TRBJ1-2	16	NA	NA	TGTGCCAGCAGCAGCCTCCGGGACACAACTAACTATGGCTACACCTTC	CASSSLRDTTNYGYTF
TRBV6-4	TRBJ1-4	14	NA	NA	TGTGCCAGCAGTGACGTCGCACCGAATGAAAAACTGTTTTTT	CASSDVAPNEKLFF
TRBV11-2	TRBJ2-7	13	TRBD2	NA	TGTGCCAGCAGTTTGGGGGGGTCCTACGAGCAGTACTTC	CASSLGGSYEQYF
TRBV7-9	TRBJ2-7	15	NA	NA	TGTGCCAGCAGCTCGCCGGGACAACAATGGGGCGAGCAGTACTTC	CASSSPGQQWGEQYF
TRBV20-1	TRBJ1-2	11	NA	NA	TGCAGTGCTAGAGAGAACTATGGCTACACCTTC	CSARENYGYTF
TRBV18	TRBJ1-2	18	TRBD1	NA	TGTGCCAGCTCACCCGTTATGGGACAGGGGTCGCGGACTGGTGGCTACACCTTC	CASSPVMGQGSRTGGYTF
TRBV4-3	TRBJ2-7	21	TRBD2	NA	TGCGCCAGCAGCCAAGCTTGGCAGGCCAAGGGACTAGCGGGAGGGCCGGTTGAGCAGTACTTC	CASSQAWQAKGLAGGPVEQYF
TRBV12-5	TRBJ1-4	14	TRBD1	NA	TGTGCTAGTGGTCCGGGACAGGGCGGTGAAAAACTGTTTTTT	CASGPGQGGEKLFF
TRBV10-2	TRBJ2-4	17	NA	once	TGCGCCACCAAGGACCCCGCGGGTCGTCTAGCCAAAAACATTCAGTACTTC	CATKDPAGRLAKNIQYF
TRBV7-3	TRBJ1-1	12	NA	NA	TGTGCCAGCAGCCTAACAGGGACTGAAGCTTTCTTT	CASSLTGTEAFF
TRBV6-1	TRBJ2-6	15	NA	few	TGTGCCAGCAGACATACAAGCTCTGGGGCCAACGTCCTGACTTTC	CASRHTSSGANVLTF
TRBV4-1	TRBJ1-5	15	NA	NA	TGCGCCAGCAGCCAAGGGTCTTTCAGCAATCAGCCCCAGCATTTT	CASSQGSFSNQPQHF
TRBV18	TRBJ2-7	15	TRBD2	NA	TGTGCCAGCTCACCGGGGCGGGAGGCGGCCTACGAGCAGTACTTC	CASSPGREAAYEQYF
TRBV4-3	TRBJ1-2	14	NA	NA	TGCGCCAGCAGCCCACAGGGAGGGGGGCATGGCTACACCTTC	CASSPQGGGHGYTF
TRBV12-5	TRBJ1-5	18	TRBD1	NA	TGTGCTAGTGGCCCCCGGGTCCGGGCAGGGGGGTTCAATCAGCCCCAGCATTTT	CASGPRVRAGGFNQPQHF
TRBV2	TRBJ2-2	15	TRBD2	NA	TGTGCAAGCAAACCGGGGCTAGCGGGAGCCGGGGAGCTGTTTTTT	CASKPGLAGAGELFF
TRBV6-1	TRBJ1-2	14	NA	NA	TGTGCCAGCAGTGAGGGGCGGGGAAACTATGGCTACACCTTC	CASSEGRGNYGYTF
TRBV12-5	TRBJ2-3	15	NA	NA	TGTGCTAGTAAAGGGGCGGGACCGGCCTTAGATACGCAGTATTTT	CASKGAGPALDTQYF
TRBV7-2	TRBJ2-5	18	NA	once	TGTGCCAGCAGCTCCCTCTTTACTTCCTCGATTATTAAAGAGACCCAGTACTTC	CASSSLFTSSIIKETQYF
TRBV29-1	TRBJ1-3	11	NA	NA	TGCAGCGTTGAAGAAGGTCACACCATATATTTT	CSVEEGHTIYF
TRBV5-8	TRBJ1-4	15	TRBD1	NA	TGTGCCAGCAGCATAAGGACAGGGAAAAATGAAAAACTGTTTTTT	CASSIRTGKNEKLFF
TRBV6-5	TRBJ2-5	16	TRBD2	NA	TGTGCCAGCAGTTCCGGGACTAGCCCCCTCAGTGAGACCCAGTACTTC	CASSSGTSPLSETQYF